These T cell receptor beta chains were read from a single sample in a study of blood T cells in healthy people across ages. TCRdb independently ran MiXCR on the 5' RACE reads; one entry per CDR3 protein. The sample includes 650,000 to 950,000 distinct CDR3 sequences, around 45% seen only once; the top ten take under 20%. The sequenced sample was blood. These receptor sequences come from a man in his fifties or sixties in good health. Both conserved end residues are part of each CDR3. D genes are given only for firm matches. For some rows the clone size is stated as once, few or many, or as a class when expanded; others skip it.

v_call,clone_size,d_call,j_call,cdr3_aa,cdr3_nt
TRBV11-2,.,TRBD1,TRBJ1-5,CASSLGRVEGASVINQPQHF,TGTGCCAGCAGCTTAGGACGGGTGGAGGGGGCGTCGGTTATCAATCAGCCCCAGCATTTT
TRBV5-1,few,TRBD1,TRBJ2-6,CASSSGTANSGANVLTF,TGCGCCAGCAGCTCCGGGACAGCGAACTCTGGGGCCAACGTCCTGACTTTC
TRBV10-3,many,.,TRBJ1-2,CAISDPGDGYTF,TGTGCCATCAGCGACCCGGGAGATGGCTACACCTTC
TRBV4-3,.,.,TRBJ2-5,CASSPQLASHKETQYF,TGCGCCAGCAGCCCCCAGCTAGCCTCACATAAAGAGACCCAGTACTTC
TRBV7-9,.,.,TRBJ2-1,CASSLPADYNEQFF,TGTGCCAGCAGCTTGCCAGCGGATTACAATGAGCAGTTCTTC
TRBV18,few,.,TRBJ2-5,CASSPVPDGETQYF,TGTGCCAGCTCACCAGTGCCCGACGGCGAGACCCAGTACTTC
TRBV28,few,TRBD1,TRBJ2-4,CASSHHGQVKNIQYF,TGTGCCAGCAGTCATCACGGACAGGTCAAAAACATTCAGTACTTC
TRBV7-2,.,.,TRBJ2-7,CASSQRGESYEQYF,TGTGCCAGCAGCCAGCGTGGGGAGTCCTACGAGCAGTACTTC
TRBV20-1,.,.,TRBJ1-2,CSARDRDREALIDGYTF,TGCAGTGCTAGAGATCGGGATCGGGAGGCTCTAATTGATGGCTACACCTTC
TRBV12-3/TRBV12-4,.,.,TRBJ2-7,CASRQPPGYEQYF,TGTGCCAGCAGGCAGCCCCCTGGCTACGAGCAGTACTTC